A selection of T cell receptor beta chains follows, all from one sample in a study of T and B cells in COVID-19 patients. TCRdb re-derived calls from the multiplex PCR reads in MiXCR, one entry per CDR3 protein. The sample shows 20,000 to 30,000 distinct CDR3 sequences, about 31% of them seen only once. The sequencing input was blood. These receptors came from a human donor who had recovered from COVID-19. Both conserved end residues are part of each CDR3. D genes are given only for firm matches. A row's size may be missing; if present it is once, few, many or a size class.

V gene	clone size	D gene	J gene	CDR3 DNA	CDR3 protein
TRBV5-4	NA	NA	TRBJ1-2	TGTGCCAGCAGCTTGGCCCTAACCGGGGGGCAGGGTGGCTACACCTTC	CASSLALTGGQGGYTF
TRBV5-4	few	TRBD2	TRBJ2-1	TGTGCCAGCAGCCCGTTAGCGGGTGGTGAGCAGTTCTTC	CASSPLAGGEQFF
TRBV19	many	NA	TRBJ1-1	TGTGCCAGTAGTATCCACAGTCAGGGAAACACTGAAGCTTTCTTT	CASSIHSQGNTEAFF
TRBV6-2/TRBV6-3	many	TRBD2	TRBJ2-6	TGTGCCAGCCGCCCACCGGGACTAGCGTCCTCATACGTCCTGACTTTC	CASRPPGLASSYVLTF
TRBV7-6	NA	TRBD1	TRBJ2-2	TGTGCCAGCAGCACCCCCGGGACAGGGATTCCCGGGGAGCTGTTTTTT	CASSTPGTGIPGELFF
TRBV29-1	medium-sized	TRBD2	TRBJ2-7	TGCAGCGTTGAAGATGAGCGGGGTTACGAGCAGTACTTC	CSVEDERGYEQYF
TRBV5-4	NA	TRBD1	TRBJ2-7	TGTGCCAGCAGCCTGCGTACAGGGGTGGTATACGAGCAGTACTTC	CASSLRTGVVYEQYF
TRBV6-6	many	NA	TRBJ1-4	TGTGCCAGCAGTTACGGGCAGGGTTCGAGAAAACTGTTTTTT	CASSYGQGSRKLFF
TRBV6-5	few	TRBD2	TRBJ2-1	TGTGCCAGCAGTCCCCGGCCCAGCGGGGGAAATGAGCAGTTCTTC	CASSPRPSGGNEQFF
TRBV19	medium-sized	TRBD1	TRBJ2-3	TGTGCCAGTAGTACGCCCGGGACAGGAACTAGCACAGATACGCAGTATTTT	CASSTPGTGTSTDTQYF
TRBV6-5	NA	TRBD1	TRBJ2-2	TGTGCCAGCAGGCCTCCGGGACAGAAGACCGGGGAGCTGTTTTTT	CASRPPGQKTGELFF
TRBV19	medium-sized	TRBD2	TRBJ2-1	TGTGCCAGTAGCCTCGGGACTAGCGGTTACAATGAGCAGTTCTTC	CASSLGTSGYNEQFF
TRBV18	many	TRBD2	TRBJ2-7	TGTGCCAGCTCACCACCGGGAGGGGATCCCCGAGACGAGCAGTACTTC	CASSPPGGDPRDEQYF
TRBV6-1	NA	TRBD1	TRBJ1-5	TGTGCCACCTACTCAGGGGGAGAGAATCAGCCCCAGCATTTT	CATYSGGENQPQHF
TRBV15	NA	NA	TRBJ2-7	TGTGCCACCAGCAGAGATGTCGGAGGGTCCGCCTACGAGCAGTACTTC	CATSRDVGGSAYEQYF
TRBV19	many	NA	TRBJ1-5	TGTGCCAGTAGGAAGGGGACGGATAATCAGCCCCAGCATTTT	CASRKGTDNQPQHF
TRBV12-3/TRBV12-4	NA	NA	TRBJ2-3	TGTGCTAGTGGTTTGGACCAGGGAGATACGCAGTATTTT	CASGLDQGDTQYF
TRBV6-5	NA	TRBD1	TRBJ1-5	TGTGCCAGCAGTCGGGACAGGGTGAGCAATCAGCCCCAGCATTTT	CASSRDRVSNQPQHF
TRBV12-3/TRBV12-4	few	TRBD1	TRBJ2-7	TGTGCCAGCAGCGACCTCCCGGGACAGGCCGAACAGAGCTCCTACGAGCAGTACTTC	CASSDLPGQAEQSSYEQYF
TRBV5-6	NA	NA	TRBJ2-5	TGCGCCAGCAGGACCGGGACACGGCAAGAGACCCAGTACTTC	CASRTGTRQETQYF
TRBV24-1	NA	TRBD1	TRBJ1-2	TGTGCCACCAGTGACCCCGGACAGGGCGACTATGGCTACACCTTC	CATSDPGQGDYGYTF
TRBV19	medium-sized	NA	TRBJ2-5	TGTGCCAGTAGCCTAACGAGGGTGGGCACTGAGACCCAGTACTTC	CASSLTRVGTETQYF
TRBV5-4	NA	TRBD1	TRBJ1-1	TGTGCCAGCAGCGGGCCGGGACAGAGAACTGAAGCTTTCTTT	CASSGPGQRTEAFF
TRBV12-3/TRBV12-4	NA	NA	TRBJ1-2	TGTGCCAGCAGTTTTGATTCATGGGGGGGCGGCTACACCTTC	CASSFDSWGGGYTF
TRBV6-1	few	NA	TRBJ2-3	TGTGCCAGCAGACGGGGAAGCGCAGATACGCAGTATTTT	CASRRGSADTQYF
TRBV13	few	NA	TRBJ2-1	TGTGCCAGCTCCTGGAGGCTCCTAAGGTATGAGCAGTTCTTC	CASSWRLLRYEQFF
TRBV5-6	NA	NA	TRBJ1-2	TGTGCCAGCAGCACACGAAACATTTACTATGGCTACACCTTC	CASSTRNIYYGYTF
TRBV29-1	medium-sized	NA	TRBJ2-6	TGCAGCGGCCTCTCTGGGGCCAACGTCCTGACTTTC	CSGLSGANVLTF
TRBV20-1	NA	NA	TRBJ2-1	TGCAGTGCTAGACCTCGGGACAATGAGCAGTTCTTC	CSARPRDNEQFF
TRBV7-2	NA	NA	TRBJ1-1	TGTGCCAGCAGCTTGAGGGGCTTTCGAACTGAAGCTTTCTTT	CASSLRGFRTEAFF
TRBV13	NA	NA	TRBJ1-2	TGTGCCAGCAGCTCACAACTATATGGCTACACCTTC	CASSSQLYGYTF
TRBV6-5	medium-sized	TRBD1	TRBJ2-1	TGTGCCAGCGGGGACAGGGGGCAGGAGGAGCAGTTCTTC	CASGDRGQEEQFF
TRBV5-5	few	TRBD1	TRBJ1-1	TGTGCCAGCAGCTTAGGGACAGGGGGAGGCACTGAAGCTTTCTTT	CASSLGTGGGTEAFF
TRBV6-5	few	NA	TRBJ1-1	TGTGCCAGCAGTTACCAGGGGCGGAACACTGAAGCTTTCTTT	CASSYQGRNTEAFF
TRBV5-6	NA	NA	TRBJ1-6	TGTGCCGGAGAGAAGGACGGAATGTTCCTCCACTTT	CAGEKDGMFLHF
TRBV19	NA	TRBD1	TRBJ2-3	TGTGCCAGTACCCTGGGACAGGTGACAGATACGCAGTATTTT	CASTLGQVTDTQYF
TRBV5-6	NA	NA	TRBJ1-1	TGTGCCAGCAGCATGCCTTGGGGGAATGAAGCTTTCTTT	CASSMPWGNEAFF
TRBV13	few	NA	TRBJ2-1	TGTGCCAGCAGCTTCATATCCGGGATCAATGAGCAGTTCTTC	CASSFISGINEQFF
TRBV30	NA	TRBD1	TRBJ1-3	TGTGCCTGGAGTCAGGGGGGAACTGGAGACACCATATATTTT	CAWSQGGTGDTIYF
TRBV10-3	NA	TRBD2	TRBJ2-7	TGTGCCATCAACGCGGGGGGTAACTACGAGCAGTACTTC	CAINAGGNYEQYF
TRBV20-1	few	NA	TRBJ2-1	TGCAGTGCTCCCCTCAAACTAGCTGCTGAGCAGTTCTTC	CSAPLKLAAEQFF
TRBV30	medium-sized	NA	TRBJ1-4	TGTGCCTGGAGGGACGGGAATGAAAAACTGTTTTTT	CAWRDGNEKLFF